These 18 T cell receptor beta chains came from one sample sequenced in a study of glioma-infiltrating T cells. The iRepertoire nested amplicon-rescue multiplex PCR amplified TCR alpha and beta CDR3s from RNA. Each CDR3 protein is one row after TCRdb ran MiXCR on the multiplex PCR reads. In the table there are about 110,000 distinct CDR3 sequences, about 25% of which are singletons. Sequencing was done on a sample of glioma tissue, nonneoplastic brain tissue, or PBMCs (not recorded which). These TCRs come from a human donor with low-grade glioma or glioblastoma, undergoing nonglioma brain surgery, or in good health (not recorded which).

This clonotype was counted many times. The CDR3 loop reads CASSDLRTGELFF. The CDR3 nucleotides read TGTGCCAGCAGTGATCTCCGGACCGGGGAGCTGTTTTTT. V is TRBV2 and J is TRBJ2-2; no clear D gene. Trimming took 3 bases from V and 5 from J, leaving 7 bases between them. Germline-derived CDR1 and CDR2 are SNHLY and FYNNEI. The CDR3 has 13 amino acids. The full variable domain, its missing parts supplied by reference TRBV2 and TRBJ2-2, is EPEVTQTPSHQVTQMGQEVILRCVPISNHLYFYWYRQILGQKVEFLVSFYNNEISEKSEIFDDQFSVERPDGSNFTLKIRSTKLEDSAMYFCASSDLRTGELFFGEGSRLTVL.

This clonotype was recorded many times. V is TRBV9 and J is TRBJ1-2, with TRBD1 matching over 10 bases. The CDR3 sequence is 13 residues long. Germline values: CDR1 SGDLS, CDR2 YYNGEE. V shed 0 bases and J 8 bases; nucleotides not matched to a gene: 1. CDR3 sequence: CASSVGTGGGYTF. In DNA form, the CDR3 reads TGTGCCAGCAGCGTAGGGACAGGGGGAGGCTACACCTTC.

This clonotype was found many times. This sequence joins TRBV6-6 and TRBJ1-3; 9 bases agree with TRBD1. This CDR3 spans 13 amino acids. Germline values: CDR1 MNHNY, CDR2 SVGAGI (reference sequence). Trimming cost V 2 bases and J 8 bases; bases outside gene matches: 1. DNA of the CDR3: TGTGCCAGCAGTTACGACAGGGGGTACACCATATATTTT. It yields the protein CASSYDRGYTIYF.

V is TRBV11-2 and J is TRBJ2-7; D is unclear. The germline V gene encodes CDR1 SGHAT and CDR2 FQNNGV. The CDR3 is 14 residues long. V was pared by 1 base and J by 4 bases, with 11 bases between. CDR3 loop: CASSLGGARYEQYF. DNA of the CDR3: TGTGCCAGCAGCTTAGGAGGAGCGAGGTACGAGCAGTACTTC.

Note on this clonotype: A read error may be the cause here, since a much bigger clone is one base away. The rearrangement joins TRBV29-1 to TRBJ2-1; no firm D call. V was trimmed by 6 bases and J by 3 bases, leaving 12 bases between them. CDR3 length equals 13 residues. In germline, CDR1 is SQVTM, CDR2 ANQGSEA. CDR3 sequence reads: CSVLQSFYNEQFF. The CDR3 DNA reads TGCAGCGTGCTTCAGAGCTTCTACAATGAGCAGTTCTTC.

The sample holds many counts of this clonotype. The chain uses TRBV7-2 and TRBJ2-7; TRBD2 matches at 7 bases. J was trimmed by 1 base and V by 1 base; bases with no gene match: 7. Germline-derived CDR1 and CDR2 are SGHTA and FQGNSA. The CDR3 sequence is 16 residues long. CDR3 sequence reads: CASSLVWRESSYEQYF. The CDR3 DNA reads TGTGCCAGCAGCTTAGTGTGGCGGGAGTCGTCCTACGAGCAGTACTTC.

This clonotype was observed many times. The chain combines TRBV4-1 with TRBJ2-3; D uncertain. Between the trimmed V and J ends, which lost 3 bases and 4 bases, there was a span of 8 bases. Per the germline V gene, CDR1 is MGHRA and CDR2 is YSYEKL. The CDR3 covers 13 residues. The CDR3 reads CASSHVAADTQYF. The CDR3 region has the DNA TGCGCCAGCAGCCATGTGGCCGCAGATACGCAGTATTTT.

This rearrangement joins TRBV19 to TRBJ1-1, with D uncertain. The CDR3 totals 16 residues. V shed 0 bases and J shed 1 base, with 12 bases lying between them. CDR1 and CDR2 (germline): LNHDA, SQIVND (reference sequence). The CDR3 region has the DNA TGTGCCAGTAGTATAGATCCGTATGGAGGGAACACTGAAGCTTTCTTT. Its protein is CASSIDPYGGNTEAFF.

At least ten counts were recorded for this clonotype. The chain combines TRBV29-1 with TRBJ1-1; TRBD1 aligns across 8 bases. CDR1 and CDR2 from the germline V gene are SQVTM and ANQGSEA. The V and J ends lost 5 bases and 0 bases, in that order; junction bases with no gene match: 5. The CDR3 is 14 amino acids. The chain's CDR3 is CSVLRTGMNTEAFF. The CDR3 bases are TGCAGCGTTCTGCGGACAGGGATGAACACTGAAGCTTTCTTT. The full variable domain, completed using reference TRBV29-1 and TRBJ1-1, is SAVISQKPSRDICQRGTSLTIQCQVDSQVTMMFWYRQQPGQSLTLIATANQGSEATYESGFVIDKFPISRPNLTFSTLTVSNMSPEDSSIYLCSVLRTGMNTEAFFGQGTRLTVV.

This clonotype was detected a few times. V and J are TRBV25-1 and TRBJ2-1, with 10 bases matching TRBD2. The CDR3 length is 13 residues. V lost 7 bases, J lost 8 bases, and 5 bases stayed unmatched. Germline lookup yields CDR1 MGHDK and CDR2 SYGVNS. The CDR3 coding sequence is TGTGCCAGCACAGCGGGGGGGCAGGATGAGCAGTTCTTC. Its translation: CASTAGGQDEQFF.

This clonotype has just a few counts. The chain employs TRBV7-8 and TRBJ2-7; 8 bases fit TRBD1. The CDR3 runs 15 residues. Germline lookup yields CDR1 SGHVS and CDR2 FQNEAQ. After removal of 4 bases from V and 2 bases from J, the junction contained 7 bases not matched to a gene. CDR3 region: CASSSSGTGPYEQYF. CDR3 DNA: TGTGCCAGCAGCTCATCCGGGACAGGCCCCTACGAGCAGTACTTC.

V and J are TRBV20-1 and TRBJ2-3; TRBD1 is a possible D gene (6 bases). The CDR3 has 15 residues. V lost 1 base to trimming and J lost 4 bases, with 15 bases between them. CDR1 DFQATT and CDR2 SNEGSKA come from the germline V gene (reference sequence). The CDR3: CSARVSGVPPDTQYF. DNA of the CDR3: TGCAGTGCTAGAGTATCAGGGGTTCCCCCAGATACGCAGTATTTT.

This clonotype was seen ten or more times. The rearrangement links TRBV29-1 to TRBJ1-1, with TRBD1 as a possible D gene (6 bases). Germline CDR1 is SQVTM and CDR2 is ANQGSEA. The CDR3 is 11 residues long. The CDR3 DNA reads TGCACCGGGCAGGGGACGACTGAAGCTTTCTTT. This codes for CTGQGTTEAFF.

This clonotype has at least ten counts. The rearrangement uses TRBV7-2 and TRBJ2-1; D gene unclear. Germline CDR1 is SGHTA and CDR2 is FQGNSA. Trimming took 4 bases from V and 7 from J, leaving 11 bases between them. The CDR3 has 13 amino acids. CDR3 residues: CASSSSSGNEQFF. The CDR3 nucleotides are TGTGCCAGCAGCTCTTCGTCCGGGAATGAGCAGTTCTTC.

This clonotype was found a few times. The J gene is TRBJ1-4, the V gene TRBV29-1, with D perhaps TRBD1 (6 bases). The CDR3 loop spans 13 amino acids. In germline, CDR1 is SQVTM, CDR2 ANQGSEA. The germline V and J ends were trimmed by 4 bases and 2 bases, with 8 bases remaining between them. CDR3 amino acids: CSVGGATNEKLFF. The CDR3 coding sequence is TGCAGCGTTGGGGGGGCGACTAATGAAAAACTGTTTTTT.

A remark on this clonotype: One base away lies a much larger clone, so this may be a sequencing read error. The V call is TRBV18, the J call TRBJ1-1, with TRBD1 matching 8 bases. V was clipped by 4 bases and J by 2 bases; unmatched bases: 12. CDR1 and CDR2 (germline): KGHSH, LQKENI. This CDR3 has 17 amino acids. The CDR3 reads CASSQSRQGSINTEAFF. In nucleotides, the CDR3 is TGTGCCAGCTCACAATCACGACAGGGGTCGATTAACACTGAAGCTTTCTTT.

This clonotype was detected many times. The gene calls are TRBV2 and TRBJ2-7; TRBD1 aligns across 7 bases. V shed 8 bases and J 3 bases; nucleotides not matched to a gene: 4. Germline values: CDR1 SNHLY, CDR2 FYNNEI. The CDR3 is 12 residues long. The CDR3 sequence: CASSGQSYEQYF. The CDR3 DNA reads as TGTGCCAGCTCGGGACAGAGCTACGAGCAGTACTTC.

This clonotype has at least ten counts. This sequence joins TRBV6-2 or TRBV6-3 and TRBJ2-1, with 9 nucleotides matching TRBD1. The CDR3 covers 15 residues. Unmatched junction bases numbered 7, after V lost 5 bases and J lost 5 bases. The germline V gene has CDR1 MNHEY and CDR2 SVGEGT. The CDR3 sequence is CASSPGQGENNEQFF. The CDR3 DNA reads TGTGCCAGCAGTCCGGGACAGGGAGAGAACAATGAGCAGTTCTTC.